Listed below are T cell receptor beta chains from one sample, sequenced in a study of T cell responses to AZD1222 COVID-19 vaccine. This table comes from immunoSEQ multiplex PCR, and its TCRdb copy is limited to in-frame clones, with some not included. The sample lists 250,000 to 300,000 clones; 90% to 95% were seen once. The input for sequencing was peripheral blood, taken 28 days after the second AZD1222 dose. The receptors were sampled from an adult who received the AZD1222 COVID-19 vaccine. Both conserved end residues are part of each CDR3. Each record gives: CDR3 protein, CDR3 DNA, V gene, clone size, D gene, J gene. D genes are given only for firm matches. A row's size may be missing; if present it is once, few, many or a size class.

cdr3_aa: CASSYSIDNQPQHF
cdr3_nt: TGTGCCAGCAGTTACTCGATAGACAATCAGCCCCAGCATTTT
v_call: TRBV6-5
clone_size: .
d_call: .
j_call: TRBJ1-5

cdr3_aa: CASSLMAVPTRGRWSTDTQYF
cdr3_nt: TGTGCCAGCAGCTTAATGGCGGTCCCTACACGGGGGCGTTGGAGCACAGATACGCAGTATTTT
v_call: TRBV7-3
clone_size: .
d_call: .
j_call: TRBJ2-3

cdr3_aa: CASTRVRVRTDTQYF
cdr3_nt: TGTGCCAGCACCCGAGTCCGGGTCCGCACAGATACGCAGTATTTT
v_call: TRBV7-8
clone_size: .
d_call: .
j_call: TRBJ2-3

cdr3_aa: CASSPGRANYGYTF
cdr3_nt: TGTGCCAGCAGCCCGGGTAGAGCTAACTATGGCTACACCTTC
v_call: TRBV6-5
clone_size: .
d_call: .
j_call: TRBJ1-2

cdr3_aa: CASSLQGRSNQPQHF
cdr3_nt: TGTGCCAGCAGTTTACAGGGAAGGAGCAATCAGCCCCAGCATTTT
v_call: TRBV28
clone_size: .
d_call: .
j_call: TRBJ1-5

cdr3_aa: CASSLRAGEYEQYF
cdr3_nt: TGCGCCAGCAGCCTCCGAGCGGGGGAATACGAGCAGTACTTC
v_call: TRBV5-1
clone_size: .
d_call: TRBD2
j_call: TRBJ2-7

cdr3_aa: CASSVGGTGGETQYF
cdr3_nt: TGTGCCAGCAGCGTAGGGGGGACAGGCGGGGAGACCCAGTACTTC
v_call: TRBV9
clone_size: .
d_call: TRBD1
j_call: TRBJ2-5

cdr3_aa: CASSLQTGLNQPQHF
cdr3_nt: TGTGCCAGCAGCTTGCAGACAGGGCTCAATCAGCCCCAGCATTTT
v_call: TRBV7-2
clone_size: .
d_call: TRBD1
j_call: TRBJ1-5

cdr3_aa: CASSSQAGPGDIQYF
cdr3_nt: TGTGCCAGCAGCTCACAAGCAGGACCGGGGGACATTCAGTACTTC
v_call: TRBV11-2
clone_size: .
d_call: .
j_call: TRBJ2-4

cdr3_aa: CASSQEAASLYNEQFF
cdr3_nt: TGTGCCAGCAGCCAAGAAGCGGCCAGCCTCTACAATGAGCAGTTCTTC
v_call: TRBV4-2
clone_size: .
d_call: .
j_call: TRBJ2-1

cdr3_aa: CASSLQGNNSPLHF
cdr3_nt: TGTGCCAGCAGCCTTCAGGGGAATAATTCACCCCTCCACTTT
v_call: TRBV4-2
clone_size: .
d_call: .
j_call: TRBJ1-6

cdr3_aa: CASSQRRKRGDTGELFF
cdr3_nt: TGCGCCAGCAGCCAAAGGAGGAAGCGGGGCGACACCGGGGAGCTGTTTTTT
v_call: TRBV4-1
clone_size: .
d_call: TRBD2
j_call: TRBJ2-2

cdr3_aa: CASSDPGTSGLDTQYF
cdr3_nt: TGTGCCAGCAGTGACCCCGGGACTAGCGGGTTAGATACGCAGTATTTT
v_call: TRBV25-1
clone_size: .
d_call: TRBD2
j_call: TRBJ2-3

cdr3_aa: CARSYGQGSNQPQHF
cdr3_nt: TGTGCCAGAAGCTACGGACAGGGCAGCAATCAGCCCCAGCATTTT
v_call: TRBV5-3
clone_size: .
d_call: TRBD1
j_call: TRBJ1-5

cdr3_aa: CASSSGRNSPLHF
cdr3_nt: TGTGCCAGCAGCTCGGGGCGAAATTCACCCCTCCACTTT
v_call: TRBV6-2/TRBV6-3
clone_size: few
d_call: .
j_call: TRBJ1-6

cdr3_aa: CASSQVAGSNQPQHF
cdr3_nt: TGTGCCAGCAGCCAAGTCGCCGGGAGCAATCAGCCCCAGCATTTT
v_call: TRBV4-2
clone_size: .
d_call: .
j_call: TRBJ1-5

cdr3_aa: CAISVSDLRPLHF
cdr3_nt: TGTGCCATCAGTGTCTCAGACCTGCGGCCCCTCCACTTT
v_call: TRBV10-3
clone_size: .
d_call: .
j_call: TRBJ1-6

cdr3_aa: CASSREAPGSPLHF
cdr3_nt: TGTGCCAGCTCACGGGAGGCCCCGGGGTCACCCCTCCACTTT
v_call: TRBV18
clone_size: .
d_call: .
j_call: TRBJ1-6

cdr3_aa: CASSQRGHISTTDTQYF
cdr3_nt: TGCGCCAGCAGCCAAAGAGGACACATTTCTACCACAGATACGCAGTATTTT
v_call: TRBV4-1
clone_size: .
d_call: .
j_call: TRBJ2-3